This T cell receptor beta chain was obtained from a study of graft-versus-host responses after intestinal transplantation. Study summary: Transplants were multivisceral, liver-intestinal, or isolated intestinal. The study gave all recipients anti-thymocyte globulin induction, then tacrolimus and steroids for two to three years. Study-wide results and limits: Allograft clonal ratios (graft-versus-host to host-versus-graft) were high in patients who had graft-donor T cell macrochimerism. Recipient marrow contained GvH clones, some of which appeared first in ileum or blood.

CDR1 and CDR2 from the germline V gene are MNHNS and SASEGT. The CDR3 extends over 13 amino acids. The germline V and J ends were trimmed by 11 bases and 9 bases, with 20 bases remaining between them. Concerning this clone: What it recognizes is unknown.

Generated by immunoSEQ multiplex PCR, the TCRdb table keeps only in-frame clones and is missing some. This sample has more than 95,000 clones; 75% to 95% occur once, and the top ten carry over 0.15%. The TCR originated in a human donor who received an intestinal transplant. The sample was unstimulated CD4+ T cells sorted from spleen or lymph node cells, taken before intestinal transplant. The chain uses TRBV6-1 and TRBJ2-1, with D maybe TRBD2 (6 bases). The CDR3 spells CAAGQGFRGEQFF. In nucleotides, the CDR3 is TGTGCCGCGGGGCAGGGATTCCGGGGTGAGCAGTTCTTC.